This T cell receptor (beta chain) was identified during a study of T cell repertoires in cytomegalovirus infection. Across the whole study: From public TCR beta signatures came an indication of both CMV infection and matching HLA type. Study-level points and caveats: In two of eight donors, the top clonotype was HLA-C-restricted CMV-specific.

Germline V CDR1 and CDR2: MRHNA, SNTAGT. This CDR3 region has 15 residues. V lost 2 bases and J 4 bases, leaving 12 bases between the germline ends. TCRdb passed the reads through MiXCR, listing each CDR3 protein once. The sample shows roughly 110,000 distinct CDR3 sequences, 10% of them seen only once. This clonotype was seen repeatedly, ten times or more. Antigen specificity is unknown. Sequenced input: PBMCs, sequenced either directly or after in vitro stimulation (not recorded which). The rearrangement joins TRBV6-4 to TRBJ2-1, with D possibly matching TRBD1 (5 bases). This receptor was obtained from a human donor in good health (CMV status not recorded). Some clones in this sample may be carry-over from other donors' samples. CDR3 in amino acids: CASSDGVGAYNEQFF. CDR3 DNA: TGTGCCAGCAGTGACGGGGTAGGGGCATACAATGAGCAGTTCTTC.